This is a list of T cell receptor beta chains from one sample in a study of radiotherapy plus CTLA-4 blockade in lung cancer. The repertoire was sequenced with immunoSEQ multiplex PCR; TCRdb's copy has only in-frame clones and lacks some. The sample yields roughly 53,000 clones, about 83% seen once. This material consisted of peripheral blood, taken from a patient treated with radiotherapy plus ipilimumab. All receptors derive from a human donor with non-small cell lung cancer whose response to radiotherapy plus ipilimumab could not be evaluated. CDR3s include the opening cysteine and the closing phenylalanine or tryptophan. The order of the fields is CDR3 DNA, CDR3 protein, J gene, D gene, clone size, V gene. A D gene is named only where the DNA matches it firmly. Size tells how often a clone was seen (once, few, many) or the class of an expanded clone, and some rows leave it out.

TGTGCCAGCAGCAGAAACCGACAAATCTTGAACACCGGGGAGCTGTTTTTT CASSRNRQILNTGELFF TRBJ2-2 NA NA TRBV21-1
TGTGCCAGCAGCGGGATAATAGGCGCTAGCACAGATACGCAGTATTTT CASSGIIGASTDTQYF TRBJ2-3 NA once TRBV28
TGTGCCAGCAGCGTAGCTACGTACGTTAGCAATCAGCCCCAGCATTTT CASSVATYVSNQPQHF TRBJ1-5 NA NA TRBV9
TGTGCCAGCAGTTTAGGGGCGGGACTAGGCGGCGAGCAGTACTTC CASSLGAGLGGEQYF TRBJ2-7 TRBD2 NA TRBV27
TGTGCCAGCTCACCACCGGGGCAGGGAGGGATGAATCAGCCCCAGCATTTT CASSPPGQGGMNQPQHF TRBJ1-5 NA NA TRBV18
TGTGCCAGCAGTGAGTGGATGGGACTACCCTACAATGAGCAGTTCTTC CASSEWMGLPYNEQFF TRBJ2-1 TRBD2 NA TRBV6-1
TGTGCCAGCAGCCAATACGGCAGGGGGGCAGATACGCAGTATTTT CASSQYGRGADTQYF TRBJ2-3 NA NA TRBV4-2
TGCGCCAGCAGCCAACCCAGACAGGGCCCCAACGTCCTGACTTTC CASSQPRQGPNVLTF TRBJ2-6 TRBD1 NA TRBV4-1
TGTGCCAGTGAGACACGGCTCTCCTACGAGCAGTACTTC CASETRLSYEQYF TRBJ2-7 NA NA TRBV2
TGCGCCAGCAGCTTTTCACAGGGGGCGACCGTATATGGCTACACCTTC CASSFSQGATVYGYTF TRBJ1-2 TRBD1 NA TRBV5-1
TGCGCCAGCAGATTCTCCACCGGGACAGAGAACACTGAAGCTTTCTTT CASRFSTGTENTEAFF TRBJ1-1 TRBD1 NA TRBV10-2
TGTGCCAGCAGTTACCAGGGTCTCATGAACACTGAAGCTTTCTTT CASSYQGLMNTEAFF TRBJ1-1 NA NA TRBV6-5
TGTGCCAGCTCCGGGGTAGATTCTCTTTACGAGCAGTACTTC CASSGVDSLYEQYF TRBJ2-7 NA NA TRBV28
TGTGCCAGCAGTGAGGGACTAGCGGGAGGGTTCGATGAGCAGTTCTTC CASSEGLAGGFDEQFF TRBJ2-1 TRBD2 NA TRBV2
TGTGCCTGGAGTGAAGGACAACTGGATAATGAAAAACTGTTTTTT CAWSEGQLDNEKLFF TRBJ1-4 NA NA TRBV30
TGTGCCAGCAGTAAGGGGGTAAATGAAAAACTGTTTTTT CASSKGVNEKLFF TRBJ1-4 NA NA TRBV25-1
TGTGCCACCAGCAGCCGGAGCCCGGGACTAGCGAGTGAGCAGTTCTTC CATSSRSPGLASEQFF TRBJ2-1 TRBD2 NA TRBV15
TGTGCCAGCAGCTTAGGGATAGCGGATAGCTCCTACGAGCAGTACTTC CASSLGIADSSYEQYF TRBJ2-7 NA NA TRBV7-2